The 24 T cell receptor beta chains presented below share a single source sample, sequenced in a study of blood T cell repertoires in COVID-19. The method was immunoSEQ multiplex PCR; TCRdb's version includes in-frame clones alone and lacks a portion of them. Of nearly 55,000 clones in the sample, roughly 84% were seen once. Sequenced sample: peripheral blood. The receptors come from a man aged 70-80 years with active COVID-19.

The rearrangement joins TRBV7-6 to TRBJ2-7, with D possibly TRBD2 on 6 matching bases. This CDR3 contains 18 residues. Germline V gives CDR1 SGHVS, CDR2 FNYEAQ. Between the trimmed V and J ends, which lost 7 bases and 2 bases, there was a span of 27 bases. The CDR3 sequence is CASTADEVDGGSPYEQYF. CDR3 coding DNA: TGTGCCAGCACCGCAGATGAGGTGGACGGGGGATCTCCCTACGAGCAGTACTTC.

The chain is built from TRBV7-6 and TRBJ2-3, with 8 positions matching TRBD2. The CDR3 has 16 amino acids. Germline assignment: CDR1 SGHVS and CDR2 FNYEAQ. The junction had 7 bases not matched to a gene; V was cut back by 2 bases and J by 3 bases. CDR3 protein: CASSLMAGGYTDTQYF. In nucleotides, the CDR3 is TGTGCCAGCAGCTTAATGGCGGGGGGTTATACAGATACGCAGTATTTT. The whole variable domain, filled in from reference TRBV7-6 and TRBJ2-3, reads GAGVSQSPRYKVTKRGQDVALRCDPISGHVSLYWYRQALGQGPEFLTYFNYEAQQDKSGLPNDRFSAERPEGSISTLTIQRTEQRDSAMYRCASSLMAGGYTDTQYFGPGTRLTVL.

The chain has TRBV4-2 and TRBJ2-2; TRBD1 might be the D (5 bases). The CDR3 consists of 16 residues. Germline V CDR1 and CDR2: LGHNA, YNFKEQ. Deletions cut 0 bases from V and 3 bases from J, with 11 bases between. CDR3 DNA: TGTGCCAGCAGCCAAGATCTCAGGGCGGACACCGGGGAGCTGTTTTTT. The encoded protein is CASSQDLRADTGELFF.

The chain has TRBV2 and TRBJ2-5; 8 positions match TRBD2. V lost 7 bases to trimming and J lost 4 bases; unmatched junction nucleotides: 2. Germline V gene sequence: CDR1 SNHLY, CDR2 FYNNEI. This CDR3 has 12 residues. The CDR3 nucleotides are TGTGCCAGCACAACTAGCGGAGAGACCCAGTACTTC. Its protein product is CASTTSGETQYF.

This chain uses TRBV5-8 with TRBJ2-3; no firm D call. Trimming took 2 bases from V and 5 from J, leaving 9 bases between them. This CDR3 comprises 13 residues. CDR1 and CDR2 (germline): SGHTS, YDEGEE. DNA of the CDR3: TGTGCCAGCAGCTTCGGTGTACGAGATACGCAGTATTTT. This codes for CASSFGVRDTQYF.

The chain links TRBV5-1 to TRBJ2-7; 8 nucleotides line up with TRBD1. The CDR3 spans 14 residues. Germline CDR1 reads SGHRS; CDR2 reads YFSETQ. The J segment lost 7 bases and the V segment lost 4 bases, leaving 10 bases of the junction unmatched. The CDR3 DNA is TGCGCCAGCAGCCCGTCGGGACAGGTCGGTGAGCAGTACTTC. Amino acids: CASSPSGQVGEQYF.

V usage is TRBV7-2 and J usage is TRBJ1-2; D gene ambiguous. Germline assignment: CDR1 SGHTA and CDR2 FQGNSA. This CDR3 is 15 amino acids long. V was pared by 1 base and J by 2 bases, with 11 bases between. As DNA, the CDR3 is TGTGCCAGCAGCTTAGAGGAGGGTACCAACTATGGCTACACCTTC. This sequence encodes CASSLEEGTNYGYTF. The complete variable domain, with remaining parts taken from reference TRBV7-2 and TRBJ1-2, reads GAGVSQSPSNKVTEKGKDVELRCDPISGHTALYWYRQSLGQGLEFLIYFQGNSAPDKSGLPSDRFSAERTGGSVSTLTIQRTQQEDSAVYLCASSLEEGTNYGYTFGSGTRLTVV.

The chain combines TRBV15 with TRBJ2-3; D not certain. Per germline, CDR1 LNHNV and CDR2 YYDKDF (reference sequence). The CDR3 has 13 amino acids. The ends were cut back, 5 bases at V and 3 bases at J, with 9 bases in the middle. Here the CDR3 reads CATSLDLTDTQYF. The CDR3 nucleotides read TGTGCCACCAGCCTAGACCTGACAGATACGCAGTATTTT.

The gene calls are TRBV9 and TRBJ1-2; the match to TRBD1 covers 7 bases. CDR1 is SGDLS, CDR2 YYNGEE, per germline. This CDR3 contains 13 residues. V was clipped by 6 bases and J by 8 bases; unmatched bases: 10. CDR3 sequence: CASTNSGGEGYTF. DNA for the CDR3: TGTGCCAGCACCAATTCAGGGGGAGAGGGCTACACCTTC.

This clone showed up just a few times. This sequence joins TRBV27 and TRBJ2-3; the match to TRBD2 covers 10 bases. The CDR3 covers 16 residues. Germline V gives CDR1 MNHEY, CDR2 SMNVEV (reference sequence). Unmatched junction bases numbered 6, after V lost 1 base and J lost 5 bases. CDR3 residues: CASSLLPSGGVDTQYF. The CDR3, as DNA: TGTGCCAGCAGTTTATTACCTAGCGGGGGAGTAGATACGCAGTATTTT.

The chain links TRBV7-3 to TRBJ2-7; maybe TRBD1 (6 bases). CDR1 and CDR2 (germline): SGHTA, FQGTGA. CDR3 length equals 15 residues. V was cut by 5 bases and J by 4 bases, with 18 bases left in between. The chain's CDR3 is CASSLQGGGTYEQYF. CDR3 bases: TGTGCCAGCAGCCTACAGGGTGGAGGAACGTACGAGCAGTACTTC.

As DNA, the CDR3 is TGTGCCAGCAGACCACAGGGGGCGCGGGGCTACACCTTC. Translated: CASRPQGARGYTF. The V call is TRBV7-9, the J call TRBJ1-2; the match to TRBD1 covers 9 bases. The V and J ends lost 6 bases and 8 bases, in that order; junction bases with no gene match: 7. This CDR3 spans 13 amino acids. Germline V lookup: CDR1 SEHNR, CDR2 FQNEAQ (reference sequence).

The chain combines TRBV5-1 with TRBJ1-1; 11 nucleotides agree with TRBD1. The V gene's germline CDR1 is SGHRS and CDR2 YFSETQ. Trimming at V came to 3 bases and at J to 4 bases, leaving 2 bases not matched to a gene. The CDR3 is 14 residues long. The CDR3 loop is CASSWGTGGTEAFF. Here the CDR3 DNA reads TGCGCCAGCAGCTGGGGGACAGGGGGCACTGAAGCTTTCTTT.

The rearrangement links TRBV7-6 to TRBJ1-1; no firm D call. V was cut by 1 base and J by 7 bases, with 10 bases left in between. The V gene's germline CDR1 is SGHVS and CDR2 FNYEAQ. The CDR3 has 13 amino acids. CDR3 sequence: CASSLGPRVEAFF. The CDR3 nucleotides are TGTGCCAGCAGCTTAGGCCCGCGGGTTGAAGCTTTCTTT.

The J gene is TRBJ1-5, the V gene TRBV6-5; D may be TRBD1 (6 bases). The length of the CDR3 is 15 residues. V was pared by 5 bases and J by 9 bases, with 20 bases between. CDR1 is MNHEY, CDR2 SVGAGI, per germline. This chain's CDR3 is CASSPLGTLLLPQHF. DNA for the CDR3: TGTGCCAGCAGTCCTCTTGGGACACTCCTTCTGCCCCAGCATTTT.

This clone appeared a single time. The genes are TRBV18 and TRBJ2-2; TRBD2 might be the D (6 bases). Trimming removed 8 bases from V and 5 bases from J, with 12 bases in between. Germline V CDR1 and CDR2: KGHSH, LQKENI. This CDR3 is built from 13 residues. CDR3 amino acids: CASTTGVTGELFF. The CDR3 DNA is TGTGCCAGCACGACGGGGGTAACCGGGGAGCTGTTTTTT.

V gene TRBV4-2 combines with J gene TRBJ1-5, with 8 bases that match TRBD1. The length of the CDR3 is 17 residues. Germline loops: CDR1 LGHNA, CDR2 YNFKEQ. V was clipped by 7 bases and J by 0 bases; unmatched bases: 11. This chain's CDR3 is CASTAGGSNYSNQPQHF. The DNA for the CDR3 is TGTGCCAGCACCGCAGGGGGCTCCAATTATAGCAATCAGCCCCAGCATTTT.

This chain connects TRBV4-1 to TRBJ2-5, with TRBD2 identical over 10 bases. Per the germline V gene, CDR1 is MGHRA and CDR2 is YSYEKL. The CDR3 is 16 amino acids. The junction had 8 bases not matched to a gene; V was cut back by 2 bases and J by 5 bases. The DNA of the CDR3 is TGCGCCAGCAGCCAACTAATAGCGGGGGGCAGGGAGACCCAGTACTTC. It is translated as CASSQLIAGGRETQYF.

This chain links TRBV4-3 with TRBJ1-2; 8 bases match TRBD1. Germline V gene lookup returns CDR1 LGHNA and CDR2 YSLEER. The CDR3 has 13 residues. After removal of 5 bases from V and 7 bases from J, the junction contained 6 bases not matched to a gene. The CDR3 reads CASSARTGLGYTF. CDR3 bases: TGCGCCAGCAGCGCACGGACAGGGCTTGGCTACACCTTC.

The rearrangement links TRBV7-2 to TRBJ1-3; no definite D call. Germline CDR1 is SGHTA and CDR2 is FQGNSA. Deletions cut 4 bases from V and 4 bases from J, with 11 bases between. The CDR3 has 14 residues. DNA for the CDR3: TGTGCCAGCAGCTCCTATCGCGGAGGAAACACCATATATTTT. Amino acids: CASSSYRGGNTIYF.

V is TRBV6-6 and J is TRBJ2-7, with 13 nucleotides matching TRBD2. The CDR3 runs 15 residues. Germline loops: CDR1 MNHNY, CDR2 SVGAGI (reference sequence). V lost 0 bases and J lost 7; bases outside the gene matches: 3. This CDR3 reads CASSYSGTSGVEQYF. CDR3 DNA sequence: TGTGCCAGCAGTTACTCAGGGACTAGCGGGGTTGAGCAGTACTTC.

The rearrangement links TRBV5-8 to TRBJ1-5, with D perhaps matching TRBD1 (5 bases). With 3 bases removed from V and 5 bases from J, the gap between germline ends came to 9 bases. This CDR3 has 13 residues. Germline assignment: CDR1 SGHTS and CDR2 YDEGEE. CDR3 coding DNA: TGTGCCAGCAGCTCTTCAGGGTATCAGCCCCAGCATTTT. This codes for CASSSSGYQPQHF.

The CDR3 DNA follows: TGTGCCAGCCGTATACAGGGGGCCCATGGCTACACCTTC. Its protein product is CASRIQGAHGYTF. The chain carries TRBV6-5 and TRBJ1-2, with 9 bases aligning to TRBD1. From germline, CDR1 is MNHEY and CDR2 SVGAGI. The CDR3 loop spans 13 amino acids. Unmatched junction bases numbered 7, after V lost 8 bases and J lost 6 bases.

The chain has TRBV7-2 and TRBJ1-2; D may be TRBD1 (6 bases). The V gene lost 1 base and the J gene lost 7 bases, with 16 bases spanning the gap. CDR1 and CDR2 (germline): SGHTA, FQGNSA. This CDR3 region has 15 residues. CDR3 amino acids: CASSLGSWGPGGYTF. CDR3 DNA: TGTGCCAGCAGCTTAGGAAGTTGGGGGCCGGGTGGCTACACCTTC.